This T cell receptor beta chain was identified during a study of T cell repertoires in cytomegalovirus infection. Study-wide background: CMV infection and matching HLA type were both indicated by public TCR beta signatures.

V gave up 9 bases and J gave up 0 bases, with 9 bases separating them. This CDR3 spans 12 amino acids. Germline V gives CDR1 LNHNV, CDR2 YYDKDF (reference sequence). A single record per CDR3 protein comes from TCRdb applying MiXCR to the reads. The sample gives hundreds of thousands of distinct CDR3 sequences, about 11% of which show up once; around 9.6% is in the top ten. Overall study findings and caveats: There were HLA-C-restricted CMV-specific TCR beta clonotypes dominating the ex vivo response. Summed frequency of public TCR beta families distinguished CMV carriers with the relevant HLA.

Notes on this clonotype: Antigen specificity is unknown.

The source material was PBMCs. The rearrangement uses TRBV15 and TRBJ2-7; D uncertain. The source of this sequence is a human donor in good health (CMV status not recorded). Some clones in this sample may be carry-over from other donors' samples. Written as DNA, the CDR3 is TGTGCCACTTCTCACCTCTCCTACGAGCAGTACTTC. Translating gives CATSHLSYEQYF.